The 18 T cell receptor beta chains below come from one sample, sequenced in a study of tumor and adjacent non-tumor tissue in lung cancer. No cell sorting was done before RNA was extracted from the tissue. Three rounds of nested PCR, following a modified ARM-PCR protocol, produced the TCRbeta library. Via MiXCR, TCRdb re-called the multiplex PCR reads, giving one row per CDR3 protein. The sample records over 110,000 distinct CDR3 sequences, around 60% being singletons. The specimen was lung tumor tissue. These receptors all come from a man in his 60s with small cell lung cancer.

The chain employs TRBV11-2 and TRBJ1-6, with D unclear. Trimming took 5 bases from V and 17 from J, leaving 22 bases between them. Germline values: CDR1 SGHAT, CDR2 FQNNGV. This CDR3 comprises 14 residues. The CDR3: CASSLQTYNSHIHF. The CDR3 DNA follows: TGTGCCAGCAGCCTACAGACTTATAATTCACACATCCACTTT. The full variable domain, with the rest looked up from reference TRBV11-2 and TRBJ1-6, is EAGVAQSPRYKIIEKRQSVAFWCNPISGHATLYWYQQILGQGPKLLIQFQNNGVVDDSQLPKDRFSAERLKGVDSTLKIQPAKLEDSAVYLCASSLQTYNSHIHFGNGTRLTVT.

This rearrangement joins TRBV4-2 to TRBJ2-1, with TRBD1 as a possible D gene (5 bases). Trimming took off 0 bases at V and 4 bases at J, with 10 bases between the two ends. CDR1 and CDR2 from the germline V gene are LGHNA and YNFKEQ. The CDR3 is made up of 15 amino acids. The CDR3 bases are TGTGCCAGCAGCCAAGATGGGGCGCCTTACAATGAGCAGTTCTTC. Encoded protein: CASSQDGAPYNEQFF.

About this clonotype itself: A much larger clone lies a single base off, so this may be a read error. V and J are TRBV20-1 and TRBJ2-7, with D possibly being TRBD1 or TRBD2 (5 bases each). Per germline, CDR1 DFQATT and CDR2 SNEGSKA (reference sequence). This CDR3 comprises 11 residues. Trimming took 7 bases from V and 4 from J, leaving 11 bases between them. For the CDR3, the DNA is TGCAGTGGGGGGAGAGGGTACGAGCAGTACTTC. This translates into CSGGRGYEQYF.

The chain couples TRBV11-2 to TRBJ2-1; D uncertain. V lost 8 bases and J lost 0, with 11 bases in between. CDR3 length equals 14 residues. Germline V gene sequence: CDR1 SGHAT, CDR2 FQNNGV. The CDR3 coding sequence is TGTGCCAGCTGCTGGAATAGCTCCTACAATGAGCAGTTCTTC. It translates to CASCWNSSYNEQFF.

On this clonotype itself: Since no conserved phenylalanine or tryptophan closes the CDR3, a read error is the likely cause. The rearrangement joins TRBV11-3 to TRBJ2-3; possibly TRBD2 for D (6 bases). This CDR3 region has 14 residues. CDR1 SGHNT and CDR2 YENEEA come from the germline V gene. Trimming left V 5 bases short and J 8 bases short, with 17 bases between. The CDR3 DNA is TGTGCCAGCAGCCCGTCGACTAGTTCTGGTACGCAGTATGTT. Translated, it gives CASSPSTSSGTQYV.

This CDR3 is CASSLGGPGNTDTQYF. In DNA, the CDR3 is TGTGCCAGCAGCTTGGGTGGGCCGGGGAACACAGATACGCAGTATTTT. The chain combines TRBV5-4 with TRBJ2-3, with TRBD2 as a possible D gene (5 bases). The CDR3 consists of 16 residues. Germline CDR1 is SGHNT and CDR2 is YYREEE (reference sequence). Trimming stripped 0 bases from V and 2 bases from J, with 13 bases between.

Turning to this clonotype: Just one base apart from a much larger clone, this may be a read error. This rearrangement joins TRBV29-1 to TRBJ2-1; 9 nucleotides match TRBD1. The germline gives CDR1 SQVTM, CDR2 ANQGSEA. CDR3 length equals 13 residues. The V segment lost 7 bases and the J segment 13 bases; nucleotides outside the gene matches: 14. The CDR3 sequence is CSAGDRELFDQFF. CDR3 DNA: TGCAGCGCTGGGGACAGGGAGTTGTTCGATCAGTTCTTC.

The chain carries TRBV14 and TRBJ2-1, with 8 nucleotides matching TRBD1. The J segment lost 4 bases and the V segment lost 6 bases, leaving 8 bases of the junction unmatched. Germline values: CDR1 SGHDN, CDR2 FVKESK. The CDR3 is 15 amino acids. The CDR3 sequence: CASSLTGAEYNEQFF. The CDR3 DNA sequence: TGTGCCAGCAGTCTGACAGGGGCGGAGTACAATGAGCAGTTCTTC.

This clonotype showed up many times. The chain links TRBV6-2 or TRBV6-3 to TRBJ2-1, with TRBD2 matching 7 bases. V dropped 2 bases and J dropped 3; count of bases not matched to a gene: 4. The CDR3 has 15 amino acids. Germline assignment: CDR1 MNHEY and CDR2 SVGEGT. The CDR3 here is CASSYIGGSYNEQFF. The CDR3, as DNA: TGTGCCAGCAGTTACATTGGCGGGAGCTACAATGAGCAGTTCTTC.

On this clonotype itself: The junction departs from germline at one end; a sequencing error may be responsible. V gene TRBV11-2 combines with J gene TRBJ1-2; unclear D gene. In germline, CDR1 is SGHAT, CDR2 FQNNGV. The CDR3 consists of 12 residues. As DNA, the CDR3 is TGTGCCAGTAGCTCCGAAAACTATAGCTACACCTTC. Translation: CASSSENYSYTF.

In this sample, this clonotype is medium-sized. At one of its ends the junction is not consistent with the germline gene, which may arise from a read error. The chain combines TRBV20-1 with TRBJ1-2; the D is unclear. The CDR3 sequence is 13 residues long. CDR1 DFQATT and CDR2 SNEGSKA come from the germline V gene (reference sequence). CDR3 amino acids: CSARAGSNYGYTF. In DNA, the CDR3 is TGCAGTGCGAGAGCGGGTTCTAACTATGGCTACACCTTC.

Comments on this clonotype: One end of the junction is discordant with germline, which a read error may explain. The gene calls are TRBV11-2 and TRBJ2-1, with no clear D. Germline V gives CDR1 SGHAT, CDR2 FQNNGV. This CDR3 region has 14 residues. The CDR3 spells CASSMDGSYNEQFF. Written as DNA, the CDR3 is TGTGCCAGCAGCATGGATGGCTCCTACAACGAGCAGTTCTTC.

V gene TRBV11-2 combines with J gene TRBJ2-7; D ambiguous. The CDR3 is 12 amino acids. Germline V lookup: CDR1 SGHAT, CDR2 FQNNGV. V was clipped by 4 bases and J by 7 bases, with 11 bases between them. The CDR3 sequence is CASSSILEEQYF. In nucleotides, the CDR3 is TGTGCCAGCAGCTCAATCCTGGAGGAGCAGTACTTC.

This clonotype has a count of ten or more. V and J are TRBV20-1 and TRBJ1-1; 9 bases align to TRBD1. From germline, CDR1 is DFQATT and CDR2 SNEGSKA (reference sequence). V trimming: 0 bases; J trimming: 11 bases; junction bases outside the gene matches: 7. This CDR3 has 13 residues. The CDR3 here is CSAREGTGNAAFF. CDR3 sequence (DNA): TGCAGTGCTAGAGAAGGGACAGGGAATGCGGCTTTCTTT.

This clonotype was counted a single time. At one end the junction does not follow the germline gene, possibly because of a read error. This chain links TRBV20-1 with TRBJ2-3; D unresolved. The CDR3 consists of 14 residues. Germline V lookup: CDR1 DFQATT, CDR2 SNEGSKA (reference sequence). CDR3 sequence reads: CCASYLASADTQYF. The CDR3 nucleotides read TGCTGTGCTAGTTACCTGGCGTCGGCAGATACGCAGTATTTT.

Notes on this clonotype: A much larger clone lies one base from this, so it may be a read error. J is TRBJ2-2 and V is TRBV4-1; D may be TRBD1 (6 bases). CDR1 and CDR2 from the germline V gene are MGHRA and YSYEKL. CDR3 length: 17 residues. CDR3 in DNA: TGCGCCAGCTGCCAAGAGAGCCAGGGGAGTAACACCGGGGAGCTGTTTTTT. It is translated as CASCQESQGSNTGELFF.

As to this clonotype: One end of the junction varies from germline; a read error may be responsible. This chain connects TRBV6-2 or TRBV6-3 to TRBJ2-3; the D gene is possibly TRBD2 (5 bases). Germline assignment: CDR1 MNHEY and CDR2 SVGEGT. This CDR3 is 17 amino acids long. This CDR3 reads CAISYSTVRGSVDTQYF. CDR3 nucleotides: TGCGCCATCAGTTACTCGACGGTTCGTGGGAGCGTGGATACGCAGTATTTT.

Notes on this clonotype: A much bigger clone sits one base away, suggesting this may be a read error. As DNA, the CDR3 is TGCGCCAACAGCCCGGTCCAAGAGACCCAGTACTTC. This translates into CANSPVQETQYF. This rearrangement joins TRBV5-1 to TRBJ2-5, with D uncertain. CDR1 and CDR2 (germline): SGHRS, YFSETQ. The CDR3 has 12 residues.